Listed below are T cell receptor beta chains from one sample, sequenced in a study of molecular identifiers for immune sequencing clone quantification. TCRdb fed the PCR reads into MiXCR, producing one record per CDR3 protein. The table has approximately 550,000 distinct CDR3 sequences, about 22% seen once; the top ten hold about 0.84%. The sequencing input was naive CD8+ T cells from blood, with Jurkat cell RNA spiked in. These receptors originate from a human donor in good health. Some libraries in this study had Jurkat cell RNA spiked in. Each CDR3 is given with its conserved first and last residue. The D gene is left open where the match is weak. Clone size is not always given. Where it is, it says once, few, many or a class for expanded clones.

j_call | v_call | clone_size | d_call | cdr3_nt | cdr3_aa
TRBJ2-5 | TRBV7-9 | - | TRBD2 | TGTGCCAGTCCCCCCGCGACAGCGGGGGCAGGAGAGACCCAGTACTTC | CASPPATAGAGETQYF
TRBJ1-1 | TRBV6-5 | many | - | TGTGCCAGCAGCCCACCCGGCCAGAACACTGAAGCTTTCTTT | CASSPPGQNTEAFF
TRBJ2-7 | TRBV3-1 | - | TRBD1 | TGTGCCAGCGGGGCGTCAGGGGGAGCCTACGAGCAGTACTTC | CASGASGGAYEQYF
TRBJ2-2 | TRBV7-8 | many | TRBD2 | TGTGCCAGCACCCTTCACGGGGGGGCCCCGGACGCTAACACCGGGGAGCTGTTTTTT | CASTLHGGAPDANTGELFF
TRBJ2-3 | TRBV5-6 | - | TRBD2 | TGTGCCAGCAGCCTTGGACTAGCGGGGAGGGTTACAGATACGCAGTATTTT | CASSLGLAGRVTDTQYF
TRBJ2-7 | TRBV5-4 | - | TRBD2 | TGTGCCAGCAGCAGTGGGAGCGGGATCTACGAGCAGTACTTC | CASSSGSGIYEQYF
TRBJ2-7 | TRBV20-1 | many | TRBD2 | TGCAGTGCTAGAGATTGGACTAGCGGGACGTACGAGCAGTACTTC | CSARDWTSGTYEQYF
TRBJ1-1 | TRBV27 | few | - | TGTGCCAGCAGTTTAGTCGGGGGTACTACTGAAGCTTTCTTT | CASSLVGGTTEAFF
TRBJ1-4 | TRBV29-1 | many | - | TGCAGCGTTTACGCCCTGGGGGGCGAAAAACTGTTTTTT | CSVYALGGEKLFF
TRBJ1-2 | TRBV29-1 | many | TRBD1 | TGCAGCGCGACAGGGGGCTACGGCTACACCTTC | CSATGGYGYTF
TRBJ1-4 | TRBV9 | few | TRBD1 | TGTGCCAGCAGCGAGACAGGGGGGACTAATGAAAAACTGTTTTTT | CASSETGGTNEKLFF
TRBJ2-5 | TRBV27 | - | - | TGTGCCAGCAGGGAGACTGGACCCCTGGGGCCTCAAGAGACCCAGTACTTC | CASRETGPLGPQETQYF